This T cell receptor (beta chain) stems from a study of cytomegalovirus exposure and HLA in healthy donors. Trimming stripped 2 bases from V and 5 bases from J, with 9 bases between. Germline CDR1 is MNHEY and CDR2 is SMNVEV (reference sequence). The CDR3 extends over 13 amino acids. Details on this clone: Its specificity is not known.

Notes on the study in general: It was reportedly the case that the classifier diagnosed cytomegalovirus status with high specificity and sensitivity. In vitro work confirmed that a few CMV-associated chains recognize CMV antigens. The dataset shows that most TCR sequences were rare, while some public TCRs occurred in many donors. Subsequent analysis showed first-cohort TCR clusters tending to co-occur in 120 validation repertoires.

Assay: immunoSEQ multiplex PCR; the TCRdb copy retains only in-frame clones and omits some. The sample records 150,000 to 200,000 clones, roughly 84% being singletons. Sequencing used PBMCs. This receptor was obtained from a man aged 25-40 years in good health and CMV-seropositive. The chain couples TRBV27 to TRBJ1-1, with D hard to call. CDR3 sequence: CASSLLPPTEAFF. The CDR3 DNA follows: TGTGCCAGCAGTTTACTACCACCTACTGAAGCTTTCTTT.